This T cell receptor (beta chain) was retrieved from a study of blood T cell repertoires in COVID-19. The CDR3 is 15 residues long. The germline gives CDR1 MDHEN, CDR2 SYDVKM. Between the trimmed V and J ends, which lost 3 bases and 6 bases, there was a span of 15 bases. Profiling relied on immunoSEQ multiplex PCR, and the TCRdb table lists in-frame clones only, not all of them. The profile shows around 140,000 clones, around nine tenths of them singletons. The sample taken for sequencing was peripheral blood. This clonotype originated in a man between 65 and 85 years old with active COVID-19. The genes are TRBV28 and TRBJ2-1; weak D call: TRBD1 (6 bases). CDR3 DNA: TGTGCCAGCAGTTTTACTGGACAGAAGCGCAATGAGCAGTTCTTC. It codes for CASSFTGQKRNEQFF.